What follows are 18 T cell receptor beta chains derived from one specimen sequenced in a study of human T cells and chemical hapten exposure. Time point reported: patch test 1, 2 weeks after DPC sensitization. Treatment reported: therapeutic diphenylcyclopropenone sensitization with weekly scalp DPC. TCRdb reprocessed the RACE reads with MiXCR, giving one entry per CDR3 protein. The repertoire has roughly 80,000 distinct CDR3 sequences, around a tenth of them found once; the top ten carry about 4%. Sequencing was performed on whole blood, taken in connection with sensitization to the hapten diphenylcyclopropenone (DPC). These receptors all come from a woman in her fifties or sixties with alopecia areata. Some clones in this sample may be carry-over from other donors' samples.

A few counts support this clonotype. The chain is built from TRBV20-1 and TRBJ1-1, with D possibly matching TRBD1 (5 bases). Trimming pared 0 bases from V and 4 bases from J, leaving 15 bases between. Looked up from germline, CDR1 is DFQATT and CDR2 is SNEGSKA (reference sequence). This CDR3 spans 15 amino acids. The CDR3 loop reads CSARDLGVKVTEAFF. The CDR3 DNA follows: TGCAGTGCTAGAGATTTGGGGGTGAAAGTCACTGAAGCTTTCTTT.

This clonotype turned up a few times. V gene TRBV20-1 combines with J gene TRBJ2-7, with D uncertain. Deletions cut 6 bases from V and 9 bases from J, with 18 bases between. Germline CDR1 DFQATT, CDR2 SNEGSKA (reference sequence). The CDR3 extends over 12 amino acids. The CDR3 DNA follows: TGCAGTGCCGAGGCCGGGCCCAGCGTGCAGTACTTC. Its translation: CSAEAGPSVQYF.

Ten or more counts support this clonotype. The rearrangement uses TRBV18 and TRBJ1-1; D is unresolved. The CDR3 runs 16 residues. The germline V and J ends were trimmed by 2 bases and 1 base, with 14 bases remaining between them. Germline V gives CDR1 KGHSH, CDR2 LQKENI. The CDR3 is CASSPMATGANTEAFF. As DNA, the CDR3 is TGTGCCAGCTCACCAATGGCGACGGGCGCGAACACTGAAGCTTTCTTT.

This chain uses TRBV30 with TRBJ1-5; D unresolved. Germline CDR1 and CDR2: GTSNPN and SVGIG (reference sequence). Between the trimmed V and J ends, which lost 3 bases and 2 bases, there was a span of 14 bases. The CDR3 is made up of 15 amino acids. For the CDR3, the DNA is TGTGCCTGGAGCCTACCAATCGGGGGCAATCAGCCCCAGCATTTT. Its protein product is CAWSLPIGGNQPQHF.

The J gene is TRBJ2-1, the V gene TRBV20-1; the D is unclear. V was pared by 1 base and J by 8 bases, with 6 bases between. Germline CDR1 and CDR2: DFQATT and SNEGSKA (reference sequence). This CDR3 has 11 residues. The CDR3 region is CSARAGYEQFF. The CDR3 DNA is TGCAGTGCTAGAGCGGGTTATGAGCAGTTCTTC.

This clonotype has more than one count but fewer than ten. The rearrangement joins TRBV20-1 to TRBJ1-4; the match to TRBD1 covers 8 bases. The germline gives CDR1 DFQATT, CDR2 SNEGSKA (reference sequence). V shed 3 bases, J shed 2 bases, and the junction held 5 bases outside the gene matches. The CDR3 runs 15 residues. CDR3 sequence (DNA): TGCAGTGCTAGGCAGGGGGCAGTGACTAATGAAAAACTGTTTTTT. Its translation is CSARQGAVTNEKLFF.

In this sample, this clonotype turned up many times. Here the CDR3 reads CASSSVSQGNNEQFF. In nucleotides, the CDR3 is TGTGCCAGCAGTTCTGTGAGTCAGGGAAACAATGAGCAGTTCTTC. The V call is TRBV6-6, the J call TRBJ2-1; a possible D gene is TRBD1 (5 bases). The germline V and J ends were trimmed by 4 bases and 5 bases, with 15 bases remaining between them. The CDR3 contains 15 residues. CDR1 and CDR2 (germline): MNHNY, SVGAGI (reference sequence).

This clonotype was observed a few times. V gene TRBV6-2 or TRBV6-3 combines with J gene TRBJ2-7, with D possibly being TRBD1 (6 bases). The germline V gene encodes CDR1 MNHEY and CDR2 SVGEGT. V gave up 6 bases and J gave up 0 bases, with 9 bases separating them. This CDR3 is 13 amino acids long. The CDR3: CASRGQSSYEQYF. CDR3 in DNA: TGTGCCAGCAGAGGACAGAGCTCCTACGAGCAGTACTTC.

Concerning this clonotype: A read error may produce the germline difference seen at one junction end. This chain joins TRBV12-3 or TRBV12-4 and TRBJ2-5; D remains ambiguous. CDR3 size: 14 residues. The CDR3 DNA reads TGTGCCAGCAGACCAACCCTAAAAACCAACCGTCAAGCCTTC. Encoded protein: CASRPTLKTNRQAF.

This clonotype was seen ten or more times. This chain uses TRBV5-4 with TRBJ2-5; D not certain. The CDR3 runs 15 residues. Germline CDR1 is SGHNT and CDR2 is YYREEE (reference sequence). The germline V and J ends were trimmed by 0 bases and 5 bases, with 14 bases remaining between them. This chain's CDR3 is CASSLEQATYETQYF. DNA of the CDR3: TGTGCCAGCAGCTTGGAGCAGGCGACGTACGAGACCCAGTACTTC.

Only a few counts were recorded for this clonotype. The V call is TRBV7-3, the J call TRBJ1-2; D is ambiguous. V lost 1 base to trimming and J lost 8 bases, with 11 bases between them. The CDR3 is made up of 13 amino acids. From germline, CDR1 is SGHTA and CDR2 FQGTGA. Here the CDR3 DNA reads TGTGCCAGCAGCTTAATGACCGGGTTAGGCTACACCTTC. Translated, it gives CASSLMTGLGYTF.

The rearrangement uses TRBV3-1 and TRBJ1-5; 7 bases fit TRBD1. V trimming: 2 bases; J trimming: 9 bases; junction bases outside the gene matches: 7. The germline CDR1 and CDR2 sequences are LGHDT and YNNKEL (reference sequence). This CDR3 is built from 14 residues. CDR3 sequence: CASSQQGDVGPQHF. The CDR3 nucleotides read TGTGCCAGCAGCCAACAGGGGGATGTAGGGCCCCAGCATTTT.

The sample holds many counts of this clonotype. V gene TRBV10-2 combines with J gene TRBJ1-2; 10 bases are shared with TRBD1. With V trimmed by 6 bases and J by 3 bases, 7 bases remained unmatched. This CDR3 has 15 residues. The germline V gene has CDR1 WSHSY and CDR2 SAAADI. This CDR3 reads CASRDGTGADYGYTF. The CDR3 DNA reads as TGCGCCAGCAGGGACGGGACAGGGGCGGACTATGGCTACACCTTC.

This clonotype showed up many times. The chain recombines TRBV12-3 or TRBV12-4 with TRBJ1-6; D is ambiguous. With 1 base removed from V and 13 bases from J, the gap between germline ends came to 8 bases. CDR3 length equals 12 residues. CDR3 in amino acids: CASSLGVGPLHF. Here the CDR3 DNA reads TGTGCCAGCAGTTTAGGTGTGGGGCCCCTCCACTTT.

This clonotype was seen at least ten times. This rearrangement joins TRBV29-1 to TRBJ2-7; D is ambiguous. CDR3 length: 12 residues. The germline V and J ends were trimmed by 5 bases and 2 bases, with 10 bases remaining between them. Germline V CDR1 and CDR2: SQVTM, ANQGSEA. The CDR3 is CSVQWTTYEQYF. The CDR3 DNA reads TGCAGCGTTCAGTGGACCACCTACGAGCAGTACTTC.

This clonotype appeared many times. The V call is TRBV29-1, the J call TRBJ1-2, with a tentative D call TRBD1 (6 bases). Per the germline V gene, CDR1 is SQVTM and CDR2 is ANQGSEA. The CDR3 spans 14 residues. V gave up 6 bases and J gave up 7 bases, with 21 bases separating them. DNA for the CDR3: TGCAGCGTCCCTGAGCGGGGGCGGGTGCGTGGCTACACCTTC. As protein: CSVPERGRVRGYTF.

This clonotype has at least ten counts. The chain couples TRBV4-1 to TRBJ2-2, with D perhaps matching TRBD1 (6 bases). This CDR3 spans 14 amino acids. Germline V gene sequence: CDR1 MGHRA, CDR2 YSYEKL. V was shortened by 3 bases and J by 7 bases, with 12 bases between the two germline ends. The DNA of the CDR3 is TGCGCCAGCAGCCAGAAAGGGGGTCACGGGGAGCTGTTTTTT. This gives the protein CASSQKGGHGELFF.

Ten or more counts support this clonotype. The chain combines TRBV27 with TRBJ2-7; no clear D gene. Trimming took 1 base from V and 6 from J, leaving 13 bases between them. The CDR3 is 14 amino acids. Germline assignment: CDR1 MNHEY and CDR2 SMNVEV (reference sequence). The chain's CDR3 is CASSLLQTMGEQYF. The CDR3 DNA sequence: TGTGCCAGCAGTTTATTACAGACGATGGGCGAGCAGTACTTC.